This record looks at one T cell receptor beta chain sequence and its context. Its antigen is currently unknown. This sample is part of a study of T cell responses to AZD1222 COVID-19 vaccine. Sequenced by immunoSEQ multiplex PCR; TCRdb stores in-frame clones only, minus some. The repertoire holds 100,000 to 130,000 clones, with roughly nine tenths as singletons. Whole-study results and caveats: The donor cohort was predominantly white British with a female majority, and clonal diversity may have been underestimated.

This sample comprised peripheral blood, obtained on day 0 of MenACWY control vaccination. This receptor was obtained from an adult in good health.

CDR3: CASSPDAGGNQPQHF. CDR3 nucleotide sequence: TGTGCCAGCTCACCGGATGCTGGTGGCAATCAGCCCCAGCATTTT. The chain couples TRBV18 to TRBJ1-5; D not resolved. Germline V lookup: CDR1 KGHSH, CDR2 LQKENI. V was shortened by 3 bases and J by 2 bases, with 11 bases between the two germline ends. The CDR3 sequence is 15 residues long.